This T cell receptor beta chain stems from a study of T-cell memory formation after mild COVID-19. Turning to the study itself: There were largely donor-specific TCR clusters. Study-wide points: Later expanders leaned toward CD4+, whereas clones contracting from day 15 to 85 were balanced CD4/CD8. Shrinking CD4+ clones resided mostly in CM and EM, and CD8+ ones in EMRA.

Per germline, CDR1 MRHNA and CDR2 SNTAGT. This CDR3 region has 14 residues. Trimming cost V 3 bases and J 6 bases; bases outside gene matches: 2. As for this clonotype: Its antigen is not identified.

Sample barcodes and UMIs were carried by the TCR alpha and TCR beta cDNA libraries that 5'RACE generated with constant-segment primers. In TCRdb, the 5' RACE reads were re-called with MiXCR into one record per CDR3 protein. The sample contains around 260,000 distinct CDR3 sequences, 15% to 20% of which appear only once. The sequenced sample was PBMCs or a T cell subset sorted from them (not recorded which). This receptor was obtained from a young man who had mild COVID-19 (a few samples of this study predate the infection). Cell type and time point are not known. The chain combines TRBV6-4 with TRBJ2-2; 9 positions agree with TRBD1. CDR3 DNA sequence: TGTGCCAGCAGTGAACAGGGGGCTTCCGGGGAGCTGTTTTTT. This translates into CASSEQGASGELFF.